This T cell receptor beta chain was sequenced in a study of T-cell memory formation after mild COVID-19. Regarding the study as a whole: Nothing confirmed that second-wave clones peaking on day 37 were specific for SARS-CoV-2. Pre-infection memory showed some responding clones, and this suggested that cross-reactive memory joined. Clones which contracted sat mainly in CM and EM if CD4+, and in EMRA if CD8+.

The CDR3 totals 17 residues. The V segment lost 3 bases and the J segment 3 bases; nucleotides outside the gene matches: 9. Germline CDR1 LGHNA, CDR2 YNFKEQ. TCRdb redid the calling of the 5' RACE reads with MiXCR, one entry per CDR3 protein. The sample shows a few hundred thousand distinct CDR3 sequences, 8.5% to 9.5% of them seen only once. This clonotype has only a few counts. The antigen is undetermined. This sequence originates from a man younger than 35 who had mild COVID-19 (a few samples of this study predate the infection). Cell type and time point are not known. The chain couples TRBV4-2 to TRBJ2-5; 11 bases line up with TRBD2. Sequencing was performed on PBMCs or a T cell subset sorted from them (not recorded which). The CDR3 sequence: CASSHRLGTSGEETQYF. DNA of the CDR3: TGTGCCAGCAGCCACCGACTTGGGACTAGCGGAGAAGAGACCCAGTACTTC.